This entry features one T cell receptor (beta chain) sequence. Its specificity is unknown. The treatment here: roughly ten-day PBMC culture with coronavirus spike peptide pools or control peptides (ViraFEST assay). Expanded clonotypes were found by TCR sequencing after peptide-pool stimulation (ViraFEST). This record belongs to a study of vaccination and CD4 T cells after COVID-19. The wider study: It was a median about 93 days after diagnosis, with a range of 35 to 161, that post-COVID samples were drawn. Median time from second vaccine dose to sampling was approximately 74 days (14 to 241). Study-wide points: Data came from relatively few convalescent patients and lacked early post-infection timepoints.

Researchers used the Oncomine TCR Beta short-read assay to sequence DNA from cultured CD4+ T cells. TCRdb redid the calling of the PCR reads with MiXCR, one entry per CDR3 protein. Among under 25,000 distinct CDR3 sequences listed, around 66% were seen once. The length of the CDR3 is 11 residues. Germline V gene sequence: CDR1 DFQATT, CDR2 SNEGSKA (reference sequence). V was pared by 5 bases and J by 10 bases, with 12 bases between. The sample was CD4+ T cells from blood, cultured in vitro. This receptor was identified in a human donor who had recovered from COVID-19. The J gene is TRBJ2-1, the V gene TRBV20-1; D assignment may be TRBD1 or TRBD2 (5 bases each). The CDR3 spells CSAAGTLEQFF. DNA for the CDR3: TGCAGTGCTGCCGGGACCTTAGAGCAGTTCTTC.